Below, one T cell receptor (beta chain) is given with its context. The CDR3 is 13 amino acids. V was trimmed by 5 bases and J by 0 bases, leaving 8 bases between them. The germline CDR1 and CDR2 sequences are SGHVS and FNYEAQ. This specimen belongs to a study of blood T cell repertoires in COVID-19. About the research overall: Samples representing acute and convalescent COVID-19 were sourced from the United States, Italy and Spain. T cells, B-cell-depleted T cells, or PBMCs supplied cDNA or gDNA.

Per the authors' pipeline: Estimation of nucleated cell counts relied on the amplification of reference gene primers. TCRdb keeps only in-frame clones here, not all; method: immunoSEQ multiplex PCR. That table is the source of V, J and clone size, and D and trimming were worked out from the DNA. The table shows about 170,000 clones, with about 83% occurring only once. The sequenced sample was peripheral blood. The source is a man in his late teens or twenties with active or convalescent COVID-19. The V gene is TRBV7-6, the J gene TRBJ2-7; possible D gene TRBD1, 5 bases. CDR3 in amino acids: CASSPRGSYEQYF. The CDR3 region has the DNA TGTGCCAGCAGCCCAAGGGGCTCCTACGAGCAGTACTTC.